The rows below give T cell receptor beta chains drawn from one sample of a study of cytomegalovirus exposure and HLA in healthy donors. Clones were read by immunoSEQ multiplex PCR, and TCRdb kept only the in-frame ones, dropping some. The table records 57,000 or so clones, about 70% of them present only once. Specimen: PBMCs. These receptor sequences come from a woman aged 55-70 years in good health and CMV-seropositive. Each CDR3 is given with its conserved first and last residue. The order of the fields is D gene, J gene, clone size, V gene, CDR3 protein, CDR3 DNA. A D gene is named only where the DNA matches it firmly. For some rows the clone size is stated as once, few or many, or as a class when expanded; others skip it.

>-|TRBJ1-1|-|TRBV2
CASTLAQENTEAFF
TGTGCCAGCACCCTCGCCCAGGAGAACACTGAAGCTTTCTTT
>TRBD1|TRBJ1-2|-|TRBV9
CASSVGQGDLGYTF
TGTGCCAGCAGCGTAGGGCAGGGGGATCTTGGCTACACCTTC
>TRBD1|TRBJ1-2|-|TRBV7-9
CASSPGQGAGGYTF
TGTGCCAGCAGCCCGGGACAGGGGGCTGGAGGCTACACCTTC
>-|TRBJ1-2|few|TRBV7-9
CASSSLGDNYGYTF
TGTGCCAGCAGCTCCCTGGGAGATAACTATGGCTACACCTTC
>-|TRBJ2-3|once|TRBV27
CASSLGGGRDTQYF
TGTGCCAGCAGTTTAGGTGGGGGCCGAGATACGCAGTATTTT
>-|TRBJ2-7|-|TRBV6-1
CASTTPLGRYEQYF
TGTGCCAGCACCACACCCCTTGGGCGCTACGAGCAGTACTTC
>-|TRBJ1-2|-|TRBV4-1
CASSQVQGGHYGYTF
TGCGCCAGCAGCCAAGTCCAGGGCGGCCACTATGGCTACACCTTC
>-|TRBJ2-2|-|TRBV12-5
CASGFLDSSNTGELFF
TGTGCTAGTGGTTTCCTGGACAGTTCGAACACCGGGGAGCTGTTTTTT
>TRBD1|TRBJ1-1|-|TRBV19
CASSMASRGQNTEAFF
TGTGCCAGTAGTATGGCCAGCAGGGGGCAGAACACTGAAGCTTTCTTT
>-|TRBJ2-7|few|TRBV6-5
CASSAPGWEQYF
TGTGCCAGCAGTGCCCCAGGGTGGGAGCAGTACTTC
>-|TRBJ1-4|-|TRBV18
CASSPRGGANEKLFF
TGTGCCAGCTCACCCCGGGGAGGGGCTAATGAAAAACTGTTTTTT
>-|TRBJ1-1|-|TRBV7-2
CASSASGWNTEAFF
TGTGCCAGCAGCGCTTCAGGGTGGAACACTGAAGCTTTCTTT